This T cell receptor beta chain was sequenced for a study of human T cells and chemical hapten exposure. Time point here: patch test 1, 2 weeks after DPC sensitization. Treatment denoted: therapeutic diphenylcyclopropenone sensitization with weekly scalp DPC. Researchers sampled blood before each patch test went on. Study outcomes and limitations: Patch test score tracked positively with PT1 expanded TCR counts.

At least ten counts were recorded for this clonotype. Its target is unknown. This CDR3 is built from 17 residues. Germline V CDR1 and CDR2: LGHDT, YNNKEL (reference sequence). With 1 base removed from V and 4 bases from J, the gap between germline ends came to 17 bases. TCRdb re-called the RACE reads with MiXCR, one entry per CDR3 protein. Of around 340,000 distinct CDR3 sequences in the sample, roughly 6.9% were seen once. The source of this sequence is a woman aged 18-29 years with alopecia areata. Some clones in this sample may be carry-over from other donors' samples. Sequenced here: whole blood, sampled in connection with sensitization to the hapten diphenylcyclopropenone (DPC). The V gene is TRBV3-1, the J gene TRBJ2-1; D remains unclear. Here the CDR3 reads CASSQAAVPGSYNEQFF. For the CDR3, the DNA is TGTGCCAGCAGCCAAGCCGCAGTACCCGGATCGTACAATGAGCAGTTCTTC.